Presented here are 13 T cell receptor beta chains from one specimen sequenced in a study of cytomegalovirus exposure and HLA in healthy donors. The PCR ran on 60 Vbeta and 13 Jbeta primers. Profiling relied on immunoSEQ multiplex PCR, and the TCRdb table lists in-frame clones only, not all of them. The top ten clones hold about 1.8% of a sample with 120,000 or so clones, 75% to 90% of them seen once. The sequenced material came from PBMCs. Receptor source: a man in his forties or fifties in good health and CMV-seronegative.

The CDR3 is CASSPRRESPLHF. CDR3 bases: TGTGCCAGCAGCCCCCGAAGGGAGTCACCCCTCCACTTT. V and J are TRBV11-2 and TRBJ1-6; unclear D gene. The ends were cut back, 5 bases at V and 10 bases at J, with 12 bases in the middle. The V gene's germline CDR1 is SGHAT and CDR2 FQNNGV. There are 13 residues in the CDR3. Based on the CDR3 plus reference TRBV11-2 and TRBJ1-6, the full variable domain is EAGVAQSPRYKIIEKRQSVAFWCNPISGHATLYWYQQILGQGPKLLIQFQNNGVVDDSQLPKDRFSAERLKGVDSTLKIQPAKLEDSAVYLCASSPRRESPLHFGNGTRLTVT.

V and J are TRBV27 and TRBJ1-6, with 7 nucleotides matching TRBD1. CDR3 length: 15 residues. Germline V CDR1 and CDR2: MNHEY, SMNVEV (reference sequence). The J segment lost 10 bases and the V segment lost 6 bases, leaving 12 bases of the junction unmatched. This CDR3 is CASSRTQGQFSPLHF. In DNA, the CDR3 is TGTGCCAGCAGCAGAACTCAGGGACAGTTCTCACCCCTCCACTTT.

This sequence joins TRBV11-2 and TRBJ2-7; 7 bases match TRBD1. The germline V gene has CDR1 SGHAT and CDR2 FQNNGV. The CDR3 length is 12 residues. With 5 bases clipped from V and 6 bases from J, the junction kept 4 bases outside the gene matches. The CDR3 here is CASSQTGSEQYF. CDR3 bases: TGTGCCAGCAGCCAGACAGGGTCCGAGCAGTACTTC.

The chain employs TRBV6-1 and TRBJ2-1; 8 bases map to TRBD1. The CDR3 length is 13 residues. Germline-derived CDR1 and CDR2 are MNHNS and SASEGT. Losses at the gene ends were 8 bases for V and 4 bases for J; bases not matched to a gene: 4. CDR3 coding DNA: TGTGCCAGCTCGGGACAGGAGTACAATGAGCAGTTCTTC. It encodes CASSGQEYNEQFF.

The CDR3 nucleotides are TGTGCCAGTAGAAACAGGGGCACAGATACGCAGTATTTT. Encoded protein: CASRNRGTDTQYF. This chain uses TRBV19 with TRBJ2-3; possibly TRBD1 for D (6 bases). CDR3 length: 13 amino acids. V was trimmed by 6 bases and J by 1 base, leaving 8 bases between them. The germline CDR1 and CDR2 sequences are LNHDA and SQIVND (reference sequence). The full variable domain, completed using reference TRBV19 and TRBJ2-3, is DGGITQSPKYLFRKEGQNVTLSCEQNLNHDAMYWYRQDPGQGLRLIYYSQIVNDFQKGDIAEGYSVSREKKESFPLTVTSAQKNPTAFYLCASRNRGTDTQYFGPGTRLTVL.

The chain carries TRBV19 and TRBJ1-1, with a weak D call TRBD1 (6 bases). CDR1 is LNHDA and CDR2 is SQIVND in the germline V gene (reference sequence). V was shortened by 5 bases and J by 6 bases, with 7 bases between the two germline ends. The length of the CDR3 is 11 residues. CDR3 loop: CASSGGAEAFF. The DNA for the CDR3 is TGTGCCAGTAGTGGGGGCGCTGAAGCTTTCTTT.

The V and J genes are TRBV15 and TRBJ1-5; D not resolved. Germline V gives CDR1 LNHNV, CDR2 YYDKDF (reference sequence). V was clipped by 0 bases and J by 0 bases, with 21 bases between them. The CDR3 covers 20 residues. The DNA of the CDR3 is TGTGCCACCAGCAGAGATAAGGTAGGAGGGAAAAGATATAGCAATCAGCCCCAGCATTTT. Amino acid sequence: CATSRDKVGGKRYSNQPQHF.

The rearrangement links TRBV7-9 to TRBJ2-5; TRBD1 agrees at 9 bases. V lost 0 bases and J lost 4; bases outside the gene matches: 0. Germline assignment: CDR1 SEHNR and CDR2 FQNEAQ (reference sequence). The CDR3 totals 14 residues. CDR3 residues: CASSLATGGETQYF. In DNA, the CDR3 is TGTGCCAGCAGCTTAGCGACAGGGGGAGAGACCCAGTACTTC.

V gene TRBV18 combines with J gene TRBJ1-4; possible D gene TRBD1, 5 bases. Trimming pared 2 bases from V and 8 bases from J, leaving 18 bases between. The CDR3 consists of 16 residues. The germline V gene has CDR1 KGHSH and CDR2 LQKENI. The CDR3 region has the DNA TGTGCCAGCTCACCAAGGAAGACAGAGAGTAAGGAAAAACTGTTTTTT. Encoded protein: CASSPRKTESKEKLFF.

For the CDR3, the DNA is TGTGCCAGCAGTGAATACGGGGGGTTCAATCAGCCCCAGCATTTT. Its protein is CASSEYGGFNQPQHF. The chain is built from TRBV2 and TRBJ1-5; D possibly corresponds to TRBD1 (5 bases). Trimming took off 2 bases at V and 3 bases at J, with 11 bases between the two ends. Looked up from germline, CDR1 is SNHLY and CDR2 is FYNNEI. CDR3 length: 15 residues.

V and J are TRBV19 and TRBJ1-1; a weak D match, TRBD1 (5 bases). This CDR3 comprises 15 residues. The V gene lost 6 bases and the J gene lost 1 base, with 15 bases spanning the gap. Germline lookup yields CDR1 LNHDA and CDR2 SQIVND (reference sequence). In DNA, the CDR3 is TGTGCCAGTAGACTCTCACAGGTGTCGAACACTGAAGCTTTCTTT. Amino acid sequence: CASRLSQVSNTEAFF.

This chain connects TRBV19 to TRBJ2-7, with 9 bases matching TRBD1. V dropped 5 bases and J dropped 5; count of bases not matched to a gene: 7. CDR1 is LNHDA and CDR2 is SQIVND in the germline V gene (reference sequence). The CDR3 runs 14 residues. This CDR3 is CASSPGTGRDEQYF. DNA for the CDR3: TGTGCCAGTAGTCCCGGGACAGGGAGGGACGAGCAGTACTTC.

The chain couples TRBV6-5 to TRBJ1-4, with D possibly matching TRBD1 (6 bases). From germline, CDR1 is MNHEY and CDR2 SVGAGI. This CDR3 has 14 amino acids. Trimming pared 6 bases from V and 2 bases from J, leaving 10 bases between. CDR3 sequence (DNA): TGTGCCAGCAGGGATACAGGGACTAATGAAAAACTGTTTTTT. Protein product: CASRDTGTNEKLFF.